The sample holds a few counts of the clone carrying this T cell receptor beta chain. Antigen: not known. This entry is derived from a study of CD8+ T cells in alopecia areata. Across the whole study: Tofacitinib ran for 6 to 18 months before 6 months off drug.

As the sequencing template, cDNA was produced by extracting RNA and reverse transcribing it. Repertoires were generated with immunoSEQ multiplex PCR, while TCRdb's copy carries only in-frame clones and drops some. This table has approximately 170,000 clones, 55% to 75% appearing once. Overall study results and limits: Treatment with tofacitinib significantly lowered scalp clonality and reduced expanded CD8+ clones among the top 100. Lesional scalp, notably in alopecia totalis/universalis, had clonality above that of normal scalp.

Treatment in this sample: oral pan-JAK inhibitor, 5-10 mg twice daily. This clonotype originated in a human donor with alopecia areata. The sequencing used CD4+ T cells sorted from blood, collected at week 24, from a patient treated with tofacitinib.

The CDR3 region is CASSTLGETQYF. CDR3 DNA sequence: TGTGCCAGTAGTACCCTCGGAGAGACCCAGTACTTC. V and J are TRBV19 and TRBJ2-5, with no clear D. Germline V CDR1 and CDR2: LNHDA, SQIVND (reference sequence). This CDR3 has 12 amino acids. V was trimmed by 4 bases and J by 4 bases, leaving 7 bases between them.